This T cell receptor (beta chain) was found in a study of PD-L1 blockade in urothelial cancer. Sequencing was performed with immunoSEQ multiplex PCR; in TCRdb, only in-frame clones are kept and a portion is missing. The table has 35,000 to 45,000 clones, more than 75% seen once. This CDR3 comprises 17 residues. Germline CDR1 and CDR2: PRHDT and FYEKMQ (reference sequence). V trimming: 6 bases; J trimming: 6 bases; junction bases outside the gene matches: 15. Anywhere from 1 to 8 samples came from each patient, spanning pretreatment and on-treatment. This receptor was obtained from a woman aged 55-75 years with urothelial cancer. The chain links TRBV13 to TRBJ1-5, with TRBD1 identical over 9 bases. Here the sequenced sample was PBMCs, taken around atezolizumab (anti-PD-L1) treatment. The CDR3 spells CASRQTGGADRGQPQHF. In DNA, the CDR3 is TGTGCCAGCAGACAAACAGGGGGCGCAGATCGAGGTCAGCCCCAGCATTTT.